This T cell receptor (beta chain) derives from a study of T cell changes during pregnancy in multiple sclerosis. Clones were read by immunoSEQ multiplex PCR, and TCRdb kept only the in-frame ones, dropping some. The sample lists about 50,000 clones, around 87% seen once, with about 5.1% in the top ten. There are 15 residues in the CDR3. V was clipped by 3 bases and J by 4 bases, with 15 bases between them. In germline, CDR1 is SGHTA, CDR2 FQGNSA. V gene TRBV7-2 combines with J gene TRBJ1-1, with TRBD1 as a possible D gene (5 bases). Sample: peripheral blood, taken after pregnancy. This clonotype originated in a female donor in good health, enrolled as a control in a pregnancy study. CDR3 sequence: CASSFSAWGGTEAFF. In DNA form, the CDR3 reads TGTGCCAGCAGCTTCTCGGCCTGGGGCGGCACTGAAGCTTTCTTT. The variable domain in full, completed from reference TRBV7-2 and TRBJ1-1, reads GAGVSQSPSNKVTEKGKDVELRCDPISGHTALYWYRQSLGQGLEFLIYFQGNSAPDKSGLPSDRFSAERTGGSVSTLTIQRTQQEDSAVYLCASSFSAWGGTEAFFGQGTRLTVV.